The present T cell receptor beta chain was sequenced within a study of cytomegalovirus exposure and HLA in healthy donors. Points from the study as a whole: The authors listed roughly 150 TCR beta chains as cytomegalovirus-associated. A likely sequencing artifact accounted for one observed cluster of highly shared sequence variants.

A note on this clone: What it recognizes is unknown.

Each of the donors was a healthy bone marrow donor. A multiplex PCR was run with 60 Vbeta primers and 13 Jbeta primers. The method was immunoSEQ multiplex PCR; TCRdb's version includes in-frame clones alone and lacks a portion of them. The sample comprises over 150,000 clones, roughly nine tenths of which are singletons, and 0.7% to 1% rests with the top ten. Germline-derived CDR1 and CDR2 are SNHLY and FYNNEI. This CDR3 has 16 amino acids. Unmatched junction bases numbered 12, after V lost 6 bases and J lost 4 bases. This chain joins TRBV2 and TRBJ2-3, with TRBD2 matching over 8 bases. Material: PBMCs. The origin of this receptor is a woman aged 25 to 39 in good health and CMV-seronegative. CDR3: CASRTGTSSIADTQYF. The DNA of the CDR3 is TGTGCCAGCAGGACCGGGACTAGTAGTATTGCAGATACGCAGTATTTT.